One sample yielded the 23 T cell receptor beta chains listed below, sequenced in a study of T cells in localized non-small cell lung cancer. Produced via immunoSEQ multiplex PCR; TCRdb's table is partial and in-frame only. The table shows 7,500 to 10,000 clones, with around 41% occurring only once. The sequencing here drew on lymph node tissue, taken before any cancer treatment. Receptors originate from a woman aged 35-75 years with stage I lung adenocarcinoma.

The chain couples TRBV10-1 to TRBJ2-7; D is possibly TRBD1 (6 bases). Germline CDR1 and CDR2: WNHNN and SYGVQD (reference sequence). V was cut by 2 bases and J by 3 bases, with 8 bases left in between. The CDR3 sequence is 13 residues long. CDR3 sequence (DNA): TGCGCCAGCAGTGAGACAGGGCTCTACGAGCAGTACTTC. As protein: CASSETGLYEQYF.

This clone is labeled medium-sized. This rearrangement joins TRBV6-8 to TRBJ2-2; D possibly corresponds to TRBD2 (7 bases). V shed 7 bases and J shed 3 bases, with 15 bases lying between them. The germline CDR1 and CDR2 sequences are MNHGY and SAAAGT. The CDR3 length is 15 residues. The CDR3 nucleotides read TGTGCCAGCAATTCCGGGGGGCGGGACACCGGGGAGCTGTTTTTT. This gives the protein CASNSGGRDTGELFF.

The rearrangement uses TRBV19 and TRBJ1-2; 10 bases fit TRBD1. V shed 4 bases and J 4 bases; nucleotides not matched to a gene: 6. The V gene's germline CDR1 is LNHDA and CDR2 SQIVND (reference sequence). The CDR3 spans 15 residues. The CDR3 region is CASSTDRGTSYGYTF. The CDR3 nucleotides are TGTGCCAGTAGTACGGACAGGGGGACGAGCTATGGCTACACCTTC.

This clone came up a few times. The V and J genes are TRBV11-1 and TRBJ1-5; 7 bases are shared with TRBD1. The CDR3 loop spans 14 amino acids. CDR1 and CDR2 (germline): SGHAT, FQDESV (reference sequence). The junction had 7 bases not matched to a gene; V was cut back by 5 bases and J by 6 bases. CDR3: CASSQATGVQPQHF. The CDR3 DNA follows: TGTGCCAGCAGCCAAGCCACAGGGGTTCAGCCCCAGCATTTT.

J is TRBJ1-2 and V is TRBV19, with D perhaps TRBD1 (6 bases). V was clipped by 3 bases and J by 1 base, with 9 bases between them. The CDR3 runs to 14 residues. Germline lookup yields CDR1 LNHDA and CDR2 SQIVND (reference sequence). CDR3 region: CASSIGQNNYGYTF. For the CDR3, the DNA is TGTGCCAGTAGTATCGGACAGAATAACTATGGCTACACCTTC.

The chain is built from TRBV30 and TRBJ1-2; possible D gene TRBD1, 5 bases. In germline, CDR1 is GTSNPN, CDR2 SVGIG (reference sequence). The CDR3 runs to 13 residues. The germline V and J ends were trimmed by 1 base and 7 bases, with 13 bases remaining between them. CDR3 coding DNA: TGTGCCTGGAGTGGGGTCCCAAGGGGTGGCTACACCTTC. This sequence encodes CAWSGVPRGGYTF.

This clone showed up just a few times. The V gene is TRBV6-8, the J gene TRBJ2-7; D gene ambiguous. CDR1 MNHGY and CDR2 SAAAGT come from the germline V gene. This CDR3 region has 12 residues. Trimming stripped 2 bases from V and 3 bases from J, with 5 bases between. CDR3: CASSYDGYEQYF. The CDR3, as DNA: TGTGCCAGCAGTTACGACGGCTACGAGCAGTACTTC.

V is TRBV30 and J is TRBJ1-2; D not resolved. V was cut by 1 base and J by 0 bases, with 9 bases left in between. The CDR3 covers 14 residues. Germline V gene sequence: CDR1 GTSNPN, CDR2 SVGIG (reference sequence). The CDR3 region is CAWSDTTANYGYTF. CDR3 nucleotide sequence: TGTGCCTGGAGTGACACCACAGCTAACTATGGCTACACCTTC.

The chain is built from TRBV19 and TRBJ1-5; TRBD1 aligns across 9 bases. The CDR3 sequence is 15 residues long. Per the germline V gene, CDR1 is LNHDA and CDR2 is SQIVND (reference sequence). J gave up 6 bases and V 7 bases, and 10 bases lay outside the gene matches. The chain's CDR3 is CASTIGTGGTQPQHF. CDR3 nucleotides: TGTGCCAGTACCATAGGTACAGGGGGCACTCAGCCCCAGCATTTT.

This clone has just one count. The chain combines TRBV14 with TRBJ2-7; D is unresolved. The germline gives CDR1 SGHDN, CDR2 FVKESK. This CDR3 spans 16 amino acids. Trimming pared 1 base from V and 4 bases from J, leaving 17 bases between. The CDR3: CASSQVSSRSNYEQYF. CDR3 nucleotide sequence: TGTGCCAGCAGCCAAGTTTCATCCCGAAGTAATTACGAGCAGTACTTC.

The V and J genes are TRBV7-1 and TRBJ1-5, with a weak D call TRBD1 (5 bases). TRBV7-1 carries the ORF label, with uncertain function. The CDR3 totals 16 residues. V was pared by 5 bases and J by 5 bases, with 19 bases between. The DNA of the CDR3 is TGTGCCAGCAGCCCACGGGAAAGGGGAATGCATCAGCCCCAGCATTTT. Its translation is CASSPRERGMHQPQHF.

V usage is TRBV10-2 and J usage is TRBJ2-7; no clear D. The ends were cut back, 6 bases at V and 6 bases at J, with 15 bases in the middle. Germline-derived CDR1 and CDR2 are WSHSY and SAAADI. The CDR3 extends over 13 amino acids. The CDR3, as DNA: TGCGCCAGCAGGACGCTGGGCCTGGGCGAGCAGTACTTC. The encoded protein is CASRTLGLGEQYF.

This clone counts as medium-sized (0.01 to 0.1%). V usage is TRBV6-8 and J usage is TRBJ2-1, with 9 bases matching TRBD1. The V gene end was trimmed by 5 bases and the J gene end by 6 bases; junction bases not matched to a gene: 5. The length of the CDR3 is 14 residues. Germline V gives CDR1 MNHGY, CDR2 SAAAGT. CDR3 in DNA: TGTGCCAGCAGTACTCGGACAGGGGTCAATGAGCAGTTCTTC. Residues: CASSTRTGVNEQFF.

The chain recombines TRBV2 with TRBJ1-1, with TRBD1 identical over 8 bases. J lost 3 bases, V lost 5 bases, and 2 bases had no gene match. Germline CDR1 is SNHLY and CDR2 is FYNNEI. The CDR3 spans 13 residues. As DNA, the CDR3 is TGTGCCAGCAGTCCGACAGGGGACACTGAAGCTTTCTTT. Translated: CASSPTGDTEAFF.

The chain uses TRBV29-1 and TRBJ2-3; 11 bases are shared with TRBD2. The V segment lost 6 bases and the J segment 5 bases; nucleotides outside the gene matches: 7. CDR3 length: 14 residues. Germline V gene lookup returns CDR1 SQVTM and CDR2 ANQGSEA. CDR3 region: CSVGSGGAGDTQYF. The CDR3 DNA reads TGCAGCGTGGGTAGCGGGGGGGCCGGAGATACGCAGTATTTT.

This clone was observed a handful of times. The chain carries TRBV4-1 and TRBJ2-4; D call uncertain. The length of the CDR3 is 18 residues. V was clipped by 0 bases and J by 0 bases, with 15 bases between them. Looked up from germline, CDR1 is MGHRA and CDR2 is YSYEKL. CDR3 DNA: TGCGCCAGCAGCCAAGATAAGACCCGGTTATTAGCCAAAAACATTCAGTACTTC. Encoded protein: CASSQDKTRLLAKNIQYF.

This clone was seen more than once but under ten times. The V and J genes are TRBV11-3 and TRBJ1-6; TRBD1 aligns across 8 bases. After removal of 6 bases from V and 6 bases from J, the junction contained 4 bases not matched to a gene. The CDR3 sequence is 14 residues long. From germline, CDR1 is SGHNT and CDR2 YENEEA. The CDR3 spells CASSRQGINSPLHF. The CDR3 bases are TGTGCCAGCAGTCGACAGGGGATTAATTCACCCCTCCACTTT.

V and J are TRBV11-3 and TRBJ2-5, with 12 bases matching TRBD2. Germline CDR1 SGHNT, CDR2 YENEEA. The CDR3 has 16 amino acids. J lost 5 bases, V lost 5 bases, and 9 bases had no gene match. This CDR3 is CASSRRTSGDRETQYF. The CDR3 bases are TGTGCCAGCAGCCGTCGGACTAGCGGGGACCGGGAGACCCAGTACTTC.

The rearrangement joins TRBV6-8 to TRBJ1-5, with TRBD1 matching 12 bases. The V gene's germline CDR1 is MNHGY and CDR2 SAAAGT. The length of the CDR3 is 15 residues. Trimming took 6 bases from V and 3 from J; bases not matched to a gene: 3. The CDR3, as DNA: TGTGCCAGCAGGGGGACAGGGGGCTACAATCAGCCCCAGCATTTT. Amino acids: CASRGTGGYNQPQHF.

Only a few counts were recorded for this clone. This chain joins TRBV6-8 and TRBJ1-1; 9 bases map to TRBD1. CDR1 MNHGY and CDR2 SAAAGT come from the germline V gene. V lost 10 bases to trimming and J lost 2 bases; unmatched junction nucleotides: 5. The CDR3 runs 13 residues. The CDR3 coding sequence is TGTGCCACCGGGACAGGGACAAACACTGAAGCTTTCTTT. It is translated as CATGTGTNTEAFF.

V is TRBV11-3 and J is TRBJ2-4; the D is unclear. The CDR3 totals 15 residues. Trimming cost V 0 bases and J 7 bases, with 13 bases left between them. Germline V gene data show CDR1 as SGHNT and CDR2 as YENEEA. In nucleotides, the CDR3 is TGTGCCAGCAGCTTAGAGGGGTGGAAGGTTAACATTCAGTACTTC. Its translation is CASSLEGWKVNIQYF.

This clone was picked up a small number of times. This sequence joins TRBV6-8 and TRBJ1-2; maybe TRBD1 (5 bases). Trimming removed 6 bases at V and 2 bases at J, with 13 bases between. CDR1 and CDR2 (germline): MNHGY, SAAAGT. The CDR3 is 14 amino acids. Written as DNA, the CDR3 is TGTGCCAGCAGCCCACGGGAGGGGAACTATGGCTACACCTTC. Protein product: CASSPREGNYGYTF.

The rearrangement links TRBV6-8 to TRBJ1-4; a possible D gene is TRBD1 (5 bases). This CDR3 comprises 18 residues. Trimming stripped 5 bases from V and 5 bases from J, with 24 bases between. The germline V gene has CDR1 MNHGY and CDR2 SAAAGT. CDR3 protein: CASSHLIGEGIQNEKLFF. Here the CDR3 DNA reads TGTGCCAGCAGTCATCTCATAGGAGAGGGGATCCAAAATGAAAAACTGTTTTTT.